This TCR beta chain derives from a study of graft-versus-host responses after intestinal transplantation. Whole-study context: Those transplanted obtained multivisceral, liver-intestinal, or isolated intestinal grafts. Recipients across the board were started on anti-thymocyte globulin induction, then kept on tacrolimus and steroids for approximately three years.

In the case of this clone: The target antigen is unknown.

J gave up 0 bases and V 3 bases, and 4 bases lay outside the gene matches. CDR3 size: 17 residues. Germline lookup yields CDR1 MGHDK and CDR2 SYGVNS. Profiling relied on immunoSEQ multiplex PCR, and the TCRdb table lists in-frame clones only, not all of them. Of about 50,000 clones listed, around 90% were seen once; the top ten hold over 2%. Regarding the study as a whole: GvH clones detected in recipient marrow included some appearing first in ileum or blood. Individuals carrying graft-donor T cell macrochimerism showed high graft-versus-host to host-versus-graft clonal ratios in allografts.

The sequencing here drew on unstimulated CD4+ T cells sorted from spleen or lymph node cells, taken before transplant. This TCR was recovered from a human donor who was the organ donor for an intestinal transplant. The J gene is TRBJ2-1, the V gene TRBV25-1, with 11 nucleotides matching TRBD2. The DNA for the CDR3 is TGTGCCAGCAGTGATTCCGGGACTAGCGGCTCCTACAATGAGCAGTTCTTC. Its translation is CASSDSGTSGSYNEQFF. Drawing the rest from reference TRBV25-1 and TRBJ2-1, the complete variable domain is EADIYQTPRYLVIGTGKKITLECSQTMGHDKMYWYQQDPGMELHLIHYSYGVNSTEKGDLSSESTVSRIRTEHFPLTLESARPSHTSQYLCASSDSGTSGSYNEQFFGPGTRLTVL.